This TCR beta chain was observed in a study of response to subunit inactivated influenza vaccine. Points from the study as a whole: That few new T cells are recruited by each seasonal influenza vaccination was the authors' suggestion.

A single record per CDR3 protein comes from TCRdb applying MiXCR to the RT-PCR reads. This sample yields roughly 500,000 distinct CDR3 sequences, of which more than 15% are seen a single time; 3% belongs to the top ten. Turning to this clonotype: What it recognizes is unknown. A read error may account for a junction end that differs from germline.

The length of the CDR3 is 14 residues. Germline V CDR1 and CDR2: DFQATT, SNEGSKA (reference sequence). The V gene is TRBV20-1, the J gene TRBJ1-1; tentative D call: TRBD1 (5 bases). Here the sequenced sample was CD4+ T cells sorted from PBMCs, taken less than 30 months after vaccination. This receptor was taken from a man aged 50-75 years who received an inactivated influenza vaccine. CDR3 region: CSANDGGSNTAAFF. DNA of the CDR3: TGCAGTGCTAACGATGGGGGTTCGAACACTGCAGCTTTCTTT.